The 30 T cell receptor beta chains listed next were all sequenced from one sample in a study of CD8+CD57+ T cells in acquired aplastic anemia. CDR3 and TCR beta VDJ profiling relied on a genomic DNA template. A single record per CDR3 protein comes from TCRdb applying MiXCR to the reads. Among 150,000 to 200,000 distinct CDR3 sequences listed, just over 45% were seen once. Specimen: sorted CD4+, CD8+, or CD8+CD57+ T cells (not recorded which) from PBMCs. The receptors stem from a human donor in good health.

The CDR3 DNA reads TGTGCCAGCAGCTTAAGTCCAATGAACACTGAAGCTTTCTTT. Amino acids: CASSLSPMNTEAFF. The J gene is TRBJ1-1, the V gene TRBV7-2; D remains ambiguous. CDR1 and CDR2 from the germline V gene are SGHTA and FQGNSA. Deletions cut 2 bases from V and 0 bases from J, with 7 bases between. The CDR3 contains 14 residues.

V and J are TRBV11-2 and TRBJ2-5; TRBD2 matches 14 bases. Trimming cost V 4 bases and J 3 bases; bases outside gene matches: 13. The CDR3 has 19 residues. Germline V gives CDR1 SGHAT, CDR2 FQNNGV. CDR3 protein: CASSSLRYPGLAGEETQYF. As DNA, the CDR3 is TGTGCCAGCAGCTCCCTTCGCTATCCGGGACTAGCGGGAGAAGAGACCCAGTACTTC.

This clonotype was counted many times. At one end, the junction sequence differs from germline, possibly due to a read error. This sequence joins TRBV7-9 and TRBJ1-2, with D unresolved. CDR1 and CDR2 (germline): SEHNR, FQNEAQ (reference sequence). This CDR3 has 11 amino acids. The CDR3 loop is CASSLAAGSAF. DNA of the CDR3: TGTGCCAGCAGCTTAGCGGCAGGATCAGCCTTC. The entire variable domain, with the rest obtained from reference TRBV7-9 and TRBJ1-2, is as follows: DTGVSQNPRHKITKRGQNVTFRCDPISEHNRLYWYRQTLGQGPEFLTYFQNEAQLEKSRLLSDRFSAERPKGSFSTLEIQRTEQGDSAMYLCASSLAAGSAFGSGTRLTVV.

This clonotype was observed many times. The chain is built from TRBV15 and TRBJ2-5, with TRBD1 identical over 8 bases. CDR1 LNHNV and CDR2 YYDKDF come from the germline V gene (reference sequence). Trimming removed 4 bases from V and 4 bases from J; junction bases left unmatched: 5. This CDR3 is 14 amino acids long. The DNA for the CDR3 is TGTGCCACCAGCATAGACAGGGGAAGAGAGACCCAGTACTTC. It specifies CATSIDRGRETQYF. The whole variable domain, remainder taken from reference TRBV15 and TRBJ2-5, is DAMVIQNPRYQVTQFGKPVTLSCSQTLNHNVMYWYQQKSSQAPKLLFHYYDKDFNNEADTPDNFQSRRPNTSFCFLDIRSPGLGDTAMYLCATSIDRGRETQYFGPGTRLLVL.

The rearrangement links TRBV7-9 to TRBJ2-1; no clear D gene. The CDR3 has 13 amino acids. The V gene lost 0 bases and the J gene lost 12 bases, with 12 bases spanning the gap. CDR1 and CDR2 (germline): SEHNR, FQNEAQ (reference sequence). The CDR3 nucleotides read TGTGCCAGCAGCTTAGCCGGAGACCTGGGGCAGTTCTTC. Amino acid sequence: CASSLAGDLGQFF.

The chain combines TRBV29-1 with TRBJ2-1, with 9 bases fitting TRBD2. The CDR3 has 15 residues. Germline V gives CDR1 SQVTM, CDR2 ANQGSEA. V dropped 8 bases and J dropped 0; count of bases not matched to a gene: 8. As DNA, the CDR3 is TGCAGCAGTCTAATAGCGGGAGTCTCCTACAATGAGCAGTTCTTC. The encoded protein is CSSLIAGVSYNEQFF.

This clonotype has a count of ten or more. The chain joins TRBV12-5 to TRBJ1-1; perhaps TRBD1 as D (5 bases). The germline V gene encodes CDR1 LGHNT and CDR2 FRNRAP. V lost 6 bases and J 11 bases, leaving 13 bases between the germline ends. The CDR3 runs 11 residues. CDR3 sequence reads: CASGRGHLAFF. The CDR3 nucleotides read TGTGCTAGTGGCCGAGGACATCTGGCTTTCTTT.

The chain is built from TRBV12-3 or TRBV12-4 and TRBJ2-1, with TRBD2 identical over 10 bases. J gave up 0 bases and V 6 bases, and 2 bases lay outside the gene matches. The CDR3 is 15 amino acids. In nucleotides, the CDR3 is TGTGCCAGCAGACTAGCGGGAAACTCCTACAATGAGCAGTTCTTC. Translated, it gives CASRLAGNSYNEQFF.

The table lists this clonotype with many counts. This chain connects TRBV11-2 to TRBJ1-2; D is possibly TRBD1 (5 bases). The CDR3 totals 14 residues. Germline V gene sequence: CDR1 SGHAT, CDR2 FQNNGV. V lost 4 bases and J 5 bases, leaving 14 bases between the germline ends. Written as DNA, the CDR3 is TGTGCCAGCAGCTCCCCTCGGGACGGTTATGGCTACACCTTC. It translates to CASSSPRDGYGYTF.

The V call is TRBV29-1, the J call TRBJ1-1; D is undetermined. The germline CDR1 and CDR2 sequences are SQVTM and ANQGSEA. V dropped 6 bases and J dropped 0 bases, with 8 bases sitting between them. The CDR3 length is 12 residues. The chain's CDR3 is CSVAQVNTEAFF. In DNA form, the CDR3 reads TGCAGCGTCGCCCAAGTGAACACTGAAGCTTTCTTT.

As for this clonotype: The CDR3 does not end in the conserved phenylalanine or tryptophan, so this is likely a read error. The chain recombines TRBV13 with TRBJ1-5; 8 bases are a match to TRBD1. V gave up 5 bases and J gave up 6 bases; unmatched junction bases: 9. From germline, CDR1 is PRHDT and CDR2 FYEKMQ (reference sequence). The CDR3 length is 15 residues. DNA for the CDR3: TGTGCCAGCAGCCTAAACCAGGGGGCTGGTCAGCCCCAGCATCTT. This encodes CASSLNQGAGQPQHL.

This clonotype came up many times. This chain links TRBV19 with TRBJ2-1, with 9 bases aligning to TRBD1. The CDR3 has 14 amino acids. J lost 7 bases, V lost 4 bases, and 5 bases had no gene match. Germline lookup yields CDR1 LNHDA and CDR2 SQIVND (reference sequence). In DNA form, the CDR3 reads TGTGCCAGTAGTACGTGGACAGGGGAAAATGAGCAGTTCTTC. This sequence encodes CASSTWTGENEQFF.

V gene TRBV7-9 combines with J gene TRBJ2-7; D is unresolved. Per germline, CDR1 SEHNR and CDR2 FQNEAQ (reference sequence). V was trimmed by 1 base and J by 0 bases, leaving 4 bases between them. The CDR3 has 13 amino acids. The CDR3 reads CASSLGFSYEQYF. The CDR3 DNA is TGTGCCAGCAGCTTAGGCTTCTCCTACGAGCAGTACTTC.

In regard to this clonotype: It is likely a read error, because the conserved phenylalanine at the end of the CDR3 is missing. The CDR3 here is CASNRAGNTEAFL. The DNA for the CDR3 is TGTGCCAGTAACAGGGCCGGGAACACTGAAGCTTTCCTT. This rearrangement joins TRBV11-2 to TRBJ1-1; possible D gene TRBD1, 6 bases. V lost 9 bases to trimming and J lost 1 base, with 12 bases between them. Germline-derived CDR1 and CDR2 are SGHAT and FQNNGV. This CDR3 region has 13 residues.

The chain couples TRBV15 to TRBJ2-5; D tentatively fits TRBD1 or TRBD2 (5 bases each). CDR3 length equals 13 residues. Trimming removed 8 bases at V and 5 bases at J, with 15 bases between. Germline CDR1 and CDR2: LNHNV and YYDKDF (reference sequence). The CDR3 nucleotides are TGTGCCACCCGCCATCGGGGCGTGGAGACCCAGTACTTC. It is translated as CATRHRGVETQYF.

This clonotype was observed a handful of times. This chain joins TRBV24-1 and TRBJ1-2; weak D call: TRBD1 (5 bases). Germline loops: CDR1 KGHDR, CDR2 SFDVKD. This CDR3 comprises 13 residues. The V and J ends lost 4 bases and 8 bases respectively, with 13 bases between them. The CDR3 is CATSEGTSYGYTF. The DNA of the CDR3 is TGTGCCACCAGTGAGGGGACTTCTTACGGCTACACCTTC.

The chain joins TRBV19 to TRBJ1-5; TRBD1 might be the D (5 bases). The germline CDR1 and CDR2 sequences are LNHDA and SQIVND (reference sequence). The V and J ends lost 0 bases and 9 bases respectively, with 15 bases between them. CDR3 size: 15 residues. CDR3 DNA: TGTGCCAGTAGTATAGATCGAGGGACGTATCTGCCCCAGCATTTT. Protein product: CASSIDRGTYLPQHF. Together with reference TRBV19 and TRBJ1-5, the CDR3 gives the full variable domain: DGGITQSPKYLFRKEGQNVTLSCEQNLNHDAMYWYRQDPGQGLRLIYYSQIVNDFQKGDIAEGYSVSREKKESFPLTVTSAQKNPTAFYLCASSIDRGTYLPQHFGDGTRLSIL.

V and J are TRBV20-1 and TRBJ2-1; 13 bases are shared with TRBD2. The germline gives CDR1 DFQATT, CDR2 SNEGSKA (reference sequence). J gave up 8 bases and V 5 bases, and 9 bases lay outside the gene matches. The CDR3 totals 15 residues. The DNA of the CDR3 is TGCAGTGCTGCCCGGACTAGCGGGAGAGAGGATGAGCAGTTCTTC. This codes for CSAARTSGREDEQFF.

This clonotype has ten or more counts. The rearrangement joins TRBV11-3 to TRBJ2-7, with a weak D call TRBD2 (6 bases). CDR1 and CDR2 from the germline V gene are SGHNT and YENEEA. The CDR3 is 13 residues long. The germline V and J ends were trimmed by 5 bases and 3 bases, with 11 bases remaining between them. The CDR3 nucleotides are TGTGCCAGCAGCCCTACGGGGGTCTACGAGCAGTACTTC. It specifies CASSPTGVYEQYF.

This clonotype was counted between two and nine times. V is TRBV12-3 or TRBV12-4 and J is TRBJ2-2; 7 bases line up with TRBD2. CDR3 length: 17 amino acids. With 5 bases clipped from V and 5 bases from J, the junction kept 14 bases outside the gene matches. The CDR3 is CASSQYRTRQGTGELFF. In DNA, the CDR3 is TGTGCCAGCAGTCAATACCGGACTAGACAAGGGACCGGGGAGCTGTTTTTT.

This clonotype was seen ten or more times. The chain joins TRBV4-1 to TRBJ2-1; weak D call: TRBD2 (6 bases). Germline CDR1 and CDR2: MGHRA and YSYEKL. The ends were cut back, 1 base at V and 11 bases at J, with 18 bases in the middle. The CDR3 totals 15 residues. The CDR3 spells CASSQVTSWVRKQFF. CDR3 nucleotides: TGCGCCAGCAGCCAAGTGACTAGTTGGGTGAGGAAGCAGTTCTTC.

This clonotype has a count of ten or more. The V and J genes are TRBV6-5 and TRBJ2-3; 7 positions agree with TRBD1. Germline CDR1 reads MNHEY; CDR2 reads SVGAGI. This CDR3 contains 13 residues. J gave up 4 bases and V 6 bases, and 4 bases lay outside the gene matches. CDR3 DNA sequence: TGTGCCAGCAGACGAGACAGGGCAGATACGCAGTATTTT. This gives the protein CASRRDRADTQYF.

This clonotype was detected many times. The rearrangement links TRBV12-3 or TRBV12-4 to TRBJ2-3; 7 bases are shared with TRBD2. The J segment lost 1 base and the V segment lost 6 bases, leaving 10 bases of the junction unmatched. This CDR3 has 16 residues. CDR3 nucleotides: TGTGCCAGCAGCCGGGGGGATGGGGGACGCACAGATACGCAGTATTTT. This codes for CASSRGDGGRTDTQYF.

V is TRBV20-1 and J is TRBJ2-2; the match to TRBD2 covers 7 bases. The germline CDR1 and CDR2 sequences are DFQATT and SNEGSKA (reference sequence). This CDR3 comprises 13 residues. The V gene end was trimmed by 2 bases and the J gene end by 5 bases; junction bases not matched to a gene: 2. CDR3 protein: CSARSGGTGELFF. For the CDR3, the DNA is TGCAGTGCTAGATCGGGGGGAACCGGGGAGCTGTTTTTT.

This chain joins TRBV25-1 and TRBJ2-7, with D possibly being TRBD2 (6 bases). Per the germline V gene, CDR1 is MGHDK and CDR2 is SYGVNS. The CDR3 length is 16 residues. V was cut by 4 bases and J by 5 bases, with 21 bases left in between. CDR3 nucleotide sequence: TGTGCCAGCAGTGCTACTAAGGAGGGGATGGGGAACGAGCAGTACTTC. This sequence encodes CASSATKEGMGNEQYF.

The table lists this clonotype with many counts. The genes are TRBV6-5 and TRBJ2-7, with D perhaps matching TRBD2 (6 bases). V was cut by 3 bases and J by 3 bases, with 18 bases left in between. This CDR3 has 16 amino acids. CDR1 and CDR2 (germline): MNHEY, SVGAGI. DNA for the CDR3: TGTGCCAGCAGTTATTTGTCGGGAGCCAGAGGCTACGAGCAGTACTTC. Amino acids: CASSYLSGARGYEQYF.

This chain connects TRBV24-1 to TRBJ1-2, with 10 positions matching TRBD1. This CDR3 spans 14 amino acids. Trimming at V came to 5 bases and at J to 8 bases, leaving 7 bases not matched to a gene. Germline-derived CDR1 and CDR2 are KGHDR and SFDVKD. The CDR3 loop reads CATSVGQGLGGYTF. DNA for the CDR3: TGTGCCACCAGTGTGGGACAGGGGTTGGGCGGCTACACCTTC.

A word on this clonotype: A read error may be the cause here, since a much bigger clone is one base away. This chain uses TRBV20-1 with TRBJ2-1; D call uncertain. Germline-derived CDR1 and CDR2 are DFQATT and SNEGSKA (reference sequence). This CDR3 spans 17 amino acids. CDR3 sequence (DNA): TGCAGTCCGGCCTTACGAAGCGCGAAAGCCTCCTACAGTGAGCAGTTCTTC. Translated, it gives CSPALRSAKASYSEQFF.

As concerns this clonotype: The junction does not match germline at one end; this may be a read error. This chain connects TRBV15 to TRBJ1-3, with D unresolved. CDR1 LNHNV and CDR2 YYDKDF come from the germline V gene (reference sequence). This CDR3 has 12 amino acids. The CDR3 nucleotides are TGTGCCGCCAGCAACTCTGGAAACACCATACATTTT. This gives the protein CAASNSGNTIHF.

This clonotype was seen repeatedly, ten times or more. The chain carries TRBV5-5 and TRBJ1-4, with 7 bases fitting TRBD1. Germline CDR1 is SGHKS and CDR2 is YYEKEE (reference sequence). The CDR3 has 14 amino acids. The V gene end was trimmed by 5 bases and the J gene end by 5 bases; junction bases not matched to a gene: 6. This CDR3 reads CASRLRQGNEKLFF. CDR3 in DNA: TGTGCCAGCAGGTTGCGACAGGGAAATGAAAAACTGTTTTTT.